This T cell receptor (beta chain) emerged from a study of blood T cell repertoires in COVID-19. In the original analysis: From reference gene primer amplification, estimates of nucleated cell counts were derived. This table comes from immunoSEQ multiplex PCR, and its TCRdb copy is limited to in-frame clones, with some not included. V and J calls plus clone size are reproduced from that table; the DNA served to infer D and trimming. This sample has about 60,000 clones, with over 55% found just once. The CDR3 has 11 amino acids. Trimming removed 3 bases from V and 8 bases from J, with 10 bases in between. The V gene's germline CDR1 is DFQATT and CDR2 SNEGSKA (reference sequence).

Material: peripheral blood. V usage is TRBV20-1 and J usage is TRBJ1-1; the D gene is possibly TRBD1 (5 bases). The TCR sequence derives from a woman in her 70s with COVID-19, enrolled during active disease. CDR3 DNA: TGCAGTGCTAGTGCGGGGGGGGAAGCTTTCTTT. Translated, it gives CSASAGGEAFF.